This entry is about one T cell receptor beta chain. Its binding antigen is unknown. No base quality information exists; no much larger clone differs at one position. This record belongs to a study of identical twins (dated by TCRdb to the mid-2010s). Regarding the research as a whole: To test whether fetal clonotypes persist, this study deep-sequenced TCR alpha and beta repertoires from monozygotic twins, from unrelated adults of various ages, and from cord blood. To rule out contamination, replicate twin experiments were performed at different times with different library preparation protocols. Broader findings and caveats from the paper: Abundant cord blood beta clonotypes carried fewer insertions; young adult naive repertoires showed a weaker similar trend, while memory repertoires showed none. Because the same donors could not be followed over many years, conclusions were based on cross-sectional statistical analysis. Compared with coincidental sharing between unrelated individuals, out-of-frame TCR alpha sequences shared between twins had an excess of sequences with low generation probability. Invariant T cells such as MAIT and iNKT could partly confound zero-insertion analyses, although diverse VJ usage argued against such confounding for most clonotypes. Recombination models systematically underestimated out-of-frame TCR alpha sharing in monozygotic twins but agreed with sharing between unrelated individuals. Excess twin sharing in beta out-of-frame sequences was weaker because fewer shared sequences lowered the signal-to-noise ratio.

Every donor in the study was a healthy Caucasian. Three pairs of female monozygotic twins, all aged 18 to 29 years, were included in the twin cohort. CD4+ and CD8+ T cell populations were isolated with positive isolation kits from Invitrogen. Looking up the germline V gene (reference sequence) yields CDR1 LGHDT and CDR2 YNNKEL. The CDR3 has 15 amino acids, counting the end cysteine and phenylalanine. Left in the record is the CDR3 DNA by itself, 45 bases read in frame from the first base. V is reduced by 4 bases and J by 5 bases, leaving a spacing of 17 bases between them. Library method: 5' RACE. TCRdb shows the sequencer as Illumina HiSeq 2000. Template switching added a universal primer binding site, and the final cDNA carried a unique molecular identifier that allowed TCR cDNA molecules to be counted accurately. Specific primers in the conserved constant-segment region were used to synthesize first-strand cDNA for the TCR alpha and beta chains. To control for contamination, every cDNA library was double barcoded, receiving both a SMART-Mk sample barcode and Illumina barcodes. TruSeq adapter sequences, together with Illumina sample barcodes, were added in two successive PCR steps. TCR alpha and beta cDNA libraries were sequenced on the Illumina HiSeq platform with custom primers. In the source study's methods: MiGEC was used to process raw reads and extract unique molecular identifiers, and MiXCR was used to find CDR3 positions. Recombination models were inferred per individual with the repgenHMM and IGoR tools using an EM algorithm. The tcR package in R was used for shared clonotype analysis, with sharing normalized by the product of cloneset sizes. Out-of-frame nonproductive sequences were analyzed to study raw recombination free of thymic and clonal selection effects. TCRdb trimmed the raw reads at Q25, called clones with MiXCR and kept productive beta chains. Here each entry gathers all rows of one CDR3 protein and keeps the most common genes and DNA. The V and J calls come from TCRdb's annotation, not from the publication. The sample has 500,000 or so distinct CDR3 sequences on record, about 14% of them singletons. The ten most abundant clones make up more than 0.5% of the sample.

The same data also went into a second study, on yellow fever vaccine responses in identical twins. As noted in the second study: The T cell response to vaccination in identical twins was reported by the authors to appear partly convergent and partly personalized. Focusing on identical twins, the study followed the T cell clones that responded to the vaccine, and did so with precision.

The clonotype comes from a woman between 18 and 29 years old in good health. The V and J segments used are TRBV3-1 and TRBJ2-5, with the D gene not confidently named. Sequences were obtained from CD4+ T cells sorted from blood. At the DNA level, the sequence is TGTGCCAGCAGCCGCAGTTTAGACCCTTCGGAGACCCAGTACTTC. This yields the protein CASSRSLDPSETQYF.